This section outlines one TCR beta chain sequence together with its context. The antigen is unknown. This sample was included in a study of cytomegalovirus exposure and HLA in healthy donors. Notes on the study in general: A later analysis found first-cohort TCR clusters tended to co-occur in the approximately 110 validation repertoires. In vitro assays verified that three CMV-associated chains recognized CMV antigens specifically.

This table comes from immunoSEQ multiplex PCR, and its TCRdb copy is limited to in-frame clones, with some not included. The data hold 35,000 to 50,000 clones, with over 85% observed a single time. Trimming removed 6 bases at V and 2 bases at J, with 16 bases between. The CDR3 is 15 amino acids. Germline loops: CDR1 MDHEN, CDR2 SYDVKM. The sequenced sample consisted of PBMCs. The clonotype was recovered from a woman between 18 and 29 years old in good health and CMV-seronegative. V gene TRBV28 combines with J gene TRBJ1-1; D possibly corresponds to TRBD1 (5 bases). CDR3 loop: CASSPGQTGNTEAFF. The DNA for the CDR3 is TGTGCCAGCAGCCCAGGCCAAACAGGAAACACTGAAGCTTTCTTT.